A selection of T cell receptor beta chains follows, all from one sample in a study of CD8 T cells in Susac syndrome. In TCRdb, the immunoSEQ multiplex PCR reads were re-called with MiXCR into one record per CDR3 protein. The sample yields about 140,000 distinct CDR3 sequences, around 96% seen once. The sequencing sample was made of CD4+ T cells from PBMCs. Source of these receptors: a human donor with multiple sclerosis. Each CDR3 is given with its conserved first and last residue. D genes are given only for firm matches. Clone size, where shown, is once, few, many, or a class for clones that have expanded.

clone size,D gene,J gene,V gene,CDR3 DNA,CDR3 protein
-,-,TRBJ1-1,TRBV27,TGTGCCAGCAGTTTTATCGGTATGAACACTGAAGCTTTCTTT,CASSFIGMNTEAFF
-,-,TRBJ1-1,TRBV9,TGTGCCAGCAGCGTAGGGACCTTGGGGAACACTGAAGCTTTCTTT,CASSVGTLGNTEAFF
-,-,TRBJ1-5,TRBV19,TGTGCCAGTAGTATATCCAGGGAGGGGAATCAGCCCCAGCATTTT,CASSISREGNQPQHF
once,-,TRBJ2-7,TRBV20-1,TGCAGTGCCCCCCGACGAGAACTTCTCTACGAGCAGTACTTC,CSAPRRELLYEQYF
-,-,TRBJ1-2,TRBV30,TGTGCCTGTCCCGGGTATGGCTACACCTTC,CACPGYGYTF
-,-,TRBJ2-7,TRBV9,TGTGCCAGCAGCGTAGTAGCAGAGTCCTCCTACGAGCAGTACTTC,CASSVVAESSYEQYF
-,TRBD1,TRBJ1-1,TRBV29-1,TGCAGCGTTTTGGGGACAGGGATTACTGAAGCTTTCTTT,CSVLGTGITEAFF
-,-,TRBJ2-5,TRBV29-1,TGCAGCGTTGAAGGTGGCCTGCTCCGGTCCCAGTACTTC,CSVEGGLLRSQYF
-,-,TRBJ1-2,TRBV7-8,TGTGCCAGCAGCACGAGGATCCCAGGGGCGCGAGACTATGGCTACACCTTC,CASSTRIPGARDYGYTF
-,-,TRBJ1-5,TRBV20-1,TGCAGCGGTTACAGTCGCAATCAGCCCCAGCATTTT,CSGYSRNQPQHF
-,-,TRBJ1-3,TRBV29-1,TGCAGCGTTCGACAGACTCTCTCTGGAAACACCATATATTTT,CSVRQTLSGNTIYF
-,-,TRBJ2-5,TRBV5-1,TGCGCCAGCAACGCGGGGAGATATAATCAGCAAGAGACCCAGTACTTC,CASNAGRYNQQETQYF
-,TRBD1,TRBJ1-5,TRBV3-1,TGTGCCAGCAGCCAGGGGACAGGGTCCCAGCCCCAGCATTTT,CASSQGTGSQPQHF
once,-,TRBJ2-7,TRBV24-1,TGTGCCACCAGTGTCACGGACGGAGAGCAGTACTTC,CATSVTDGEQYF
-,TRBD1,TRBJ2-2,TRBV2,TGTGCCAGCAGTAAGGGGGCAGGGACCGGGGAGCTGTTTTTT,CASSKGAGTGELFF
once,-,TRBJ2-1,TRBV20-1,TGCAGTGCTAGTAGCTCCCTGGCGAACTCCTACAATGAGCAGTTCTTC,CSASSSLANSYNEQFF
-,-,TRBJ2-1,TRBV18,TGTGCCAGCTCACTCTTACCGAGCGACCCAAAGAGCTCCTACAATGAGCAGTTCTTC,CASSLLPSDPKSSYNEQFF
-,TRBD1,TRBJ1-5,TRBV20-1,TGCAGTGCCCTGAGCCCAGGGGGCTCCGAACAGCCCCAGCATTTT,CSALSPGGSEQPQHF
-,TRBD2,TRBJ2-5,TRBV28,TGTGCCAGCAGGAAAGCGGGAGCGTACCAAGAGACCCAGTACTTC,CASRKAGAYQETQYF
-,TRBD2,TRBJ2-1,TRBV29-1,TGCAGCGTTGAGCGGGGGGGCGTTGGGGAGCAGTTCTTC,CSVERGGVGEQFF
-,-,TRBJ1-6,TRBV12-3/TRBV12-4,TGTGCCAGCAGCCAGGCCCCGAAGATATCACCCCTCCACTTT,CASSQAPKISPLHF
-,-,TRBJ1-1,TRBV20-1,TGCAGTGCTCCCACGGCAGGCACTGAAGCTTTCTTT,CSAPTAGTEAFF
-,TRBD1,TRBJ1-1,TRBV12-3/TRBV12-4,TGTGCCAGCAGCCGCTTTCGGGACAGCACTGAAGCTTTCTTT,CASSRFRDSTEAFF
-,-,TRBJ2-1,TRBV27,TGTGCCAGCAGTTTTGAGAGGCCCATCAATGAGCAGTTCTTC,CASSFERPINEQFF
-,TRBD2,TRBJ2-1,TRBV20-1,TGCAGTGCTAGGGCCCGCCATGGACTAGCGGGATACGGTGAGCAGTTCTTC,CSARARHGLAGYGEQFF
-,TRBD1,TRBJ1-2,TRBV28,TGTGCCAGCAGACCCCCAGGGGGGGCGAACTATGGCTACACCTTC,CASRPPGGANYGYTF
-,-,TRBJ1-1,TRBV3-1,TGTGCCAGCAGCCAAGAGCATCGGGATGAAGCTTTCTTT,CASSQEHRDEAFF